A selection of T cell receptor beta chains follows, all from one sample in a study of T cell responses to AZD1222 COVID-19 vaccine. Assay: immunoSEQ multiplex PCR; the TCRdb copy retains only in-frame clones and omits some. The table includes about 130,000 clones, roughly 88% detected once. Sample: peripheral blood, taken on day 0 of AZD1222 vaccination. The source of these receptors is an adult in good health. Both conserved end residues are part of each CDR3. Each record gives: D gene, J gene, V gene, clone size, CDR3 DNA, CDR3 protein. The D gene is left open where the match is weak. The listing skips clone size in some rows; elsewhere it reads once, few, many or a size class.

-,TRBJ1-3,TRBV7-8,-,TGTGCCAGCAGCTTAGCCGGGGCTTCTGGAAACACCATATATTTT,CASSLAGASGNTIYF
-,TRBJ2-7,TRBV9,once,TGTGCCAGCAGCGTAGCTACGTCGGGGCACGAGCAGTACTTC,CASSVATSGHEQYF
-,TRBJ1-1,TRBV7-2,-,TGTGCCAGCAGTCAGGCGCCGAACACTGAAGCTTTCTTT,CASSQAPNTEAFF
TRBD1,TRBJ2-7,TRBV18,-,TGTGCCAGCTCACCAACGGCACAGGGGGAGCAGTACTTC,CASSPTAQGEQYF
TRBD2,TRBJ2-5,TRBV19,-,TGTGCCAGTAGCTCACTAGCGGGAGATCTAGCTGAGACCCAGTACTTC,CASSSLAGDLAETQYF
-,TRBJ1-2,TRBV19,once,TGTGCCAGTAGTTTTCCGGGCCCGGGGTATGGCTACACCTTC,CASSFPGPGYGYTF
TRBD1,TRBJ1-6,TRBV12-5,-,TGTGCTAGTGGTTTGACCGGGACAGGGGGCTCACCCCTCCACTTT,CASGLTGTGGSPLHF
-,TRBJ2-1,TRBV7-3,-,TGTGCCGGCAGCCCCAGACAGACTTTGGTCAATGAGCAGTTCTTC,CAGSPRQTLVNEQFF
-,TRBJ2-2,TRBV5-8,-,TGTGCCAGGAGCCGGTCTTGGGGCACCGGGGAGCTGTTTTTT,CARSRSWGTGELFF
-,TRBJ1-4,TRBV5-1,-,TGCGCCAGCAGCTTAGGGGGAGGTGAAAAACTGTTTTTT,CASSLGGGEKLFF
TRBD1,TRBJ1-5,TRBV24-1,-,TGTGCCACCCAGGGGGAGGGGGCGCTGGGTCAGCCCCAGCATTTT,CATQGEGALGQPQHF
-,TRBJ2-1,TRBV9,-,TGTGCCAGCAGCGTAGACGGCAGGGACTTCCTCAGCTCCTACAATGAGCAGTTCTTC,CASSVDGRDFLSSYNEQFF
-,TRBJ1-2,TRBV11-2,few,TGTGCCAGCAGCTTAGATCTGAACCCCTATGGCTACACCTTC,CASSLDLNPYGYTF
TRBD1,TRBJ2-1,TRBV6-2/TRBV6-3,-,TGTGCCAGCAGTTACGTTGAGGGACAGAAGCAGTTCTTC,CASSYVEGQKQFF
-,TRBJ1-5,TRBV28,-,TGTGCCAGCACTTCAGGGGTGAGTCAGCCCCAGCATTTT,CASTSGVSQPQHF
TRBD2,TRBJ2-1,TRBV11-3,once,TGTGCCAGCAGCTTAGATTTGGGGACTAGCCTCTACAATGAGCAGTTCTTC,CASSLDLGTSLYNEQFF
TRBD1,TRBJ1-4,TRBV5-1,-,TGCGCCAGCAGCTTGGTGGGGGACAGGGGTAAAGATGAGGAAAAACTGTTTTTT,CASSLVGDRGKDEEKLFF
-,TRBJ1-4,TRBV5-1,-,TGCGCCAGCAGCTTTGGAAGGTCGGGGAATGAAAAACTGTTTTTT,CASSFGRSGNEKLFF
TRBD1,TRBJ1-2,TRBV6-5,-,TGTGCCAGCAGTTACTCGAGGGGGCCGGGCTATGGCTACACCTTC,CASSYSRGPGYGYTF
TRBD1,TRBJ2-1,TRBV7-3,-,TGTGCCAGCAGCTTAAGAGGGACAGGGAACCTCAATGAGCAGTTCTTC,CASSLRGTGNLNEQFF
-,TRBJ1-6,TRBV5-5,-,TGTGCCAGCAGCCCGGTGCGGAATTATAATTCACCCCTCCACTTT,CASSPVRNYNSPLHF
-,TRBJ1-1,TRBV19,-,TGTGCCAGTAGTAATGAGGGCTTGAACACTGAAGCTTTCTTT,CASSNEGLNTEAFF
-,TRBJ2-6,TRBV27,-,TGTGCCAGCAGAACCCTCGGTGGCTCTGGGGCCAACGTCCTGACTTTC,CASRTLGGSGANVLTF
-,TRBJ1-2,TRBV27,-,TGTGCCAGCAGTTCGAACAGGGATAGGGTAACTTATGGCTACACCTTC,CASSSNRDRVTYGYTF
-,TRBJ1-5,TRBV7-2,-,TGTGCCAGCAGCTTAAGGGGGACGTATCAGCCCCAGCATTTT,CASSLRGTYQPQHF
-,TRBJ2-2,TRBV27,-,TGTGCCAGCACCATCGTGTTCGGTAACACCGGGGAGCTGTTTTTT,CASTIVFGNTGELFF
-,TRBJ2-3,TRBV27,-,TGTGCCAGCAGTTTACGGTTGACAGATACGCAGTATTTT,CASSLRLTDTQYF
-,TRBJ2-7,TRBV11-2,-,TGTGCCAGCAGCTACCGGGACGGGACCTACGAGCAGTACTTC,CASSYRDGTYEQYF
-,TRBJ1-2,TRBV9,-,TGTGCCAGCAGCGTAGCGGGGAACTATGGCTACACCTTC,CASSVAGNYGYTF
-,TRBJ1-2,TRBV6-1,-,TGTGCCAGCAGTGAAGAGGTGGAGGGGAGATATGATGGCTACACCTTC,CASSEEVEGRYDGYTF
-,TRBJ1-2,TRBV7-3,-,TGTGCCAGCAGCTCCCCCGGGAAAACTTTTGAACGGCGTGGCTACACCTTC,CASSSPGKTFERRGYTF
-,TRBJ2-1,TRBV10-3,-,TGTGCCATCAGATCGGCAGGGGGGAACAATGAGCAGTTCTTC,CAIRSAGGNNEQFF
TRBD1,TRBJ1-1,TRBV4-1,-,TGCGCCAGCAGCCAGGAGTACTACATACAGGGGGAAGGCACTGAAGCTTTCTTT,CASSQEYYIQGEGTEAFF
-,TRBJ1-5,TRBV5-1,-,TGCGCCAGCAGCTTGGCCGCGGGGGGGCAGCCCCAGCATTTT,CASSLAAGGQPQHF
TRBD2,TRBJ2-5,TRBV6-5,-,TGTGCCAGCATCGGACTAGACCGCTTCCAAGAGACCCAGTACTTC,CASIGLDRFQETQYF
-,TRBJ1-2,TRBV25-1,-,TGTGCCAGCAGTGAATGGGGGGAGGGGATGTATGGCTACACCTTC,CASSEWGEGMYGYTF
-,TRBJ1-1,TRBV12-3/TRBV12-4,-,TGTGCCAGCACCGACTGGGGGGTAGAAGCTTTCTTT,CASTDWGVEAFF
-,TRBJ2-1,TRBV5-6,once,TGTGCCAGCAGCTTCTCTGGGAATGAGCAGTTCTTC,CASSFSGNEQFF